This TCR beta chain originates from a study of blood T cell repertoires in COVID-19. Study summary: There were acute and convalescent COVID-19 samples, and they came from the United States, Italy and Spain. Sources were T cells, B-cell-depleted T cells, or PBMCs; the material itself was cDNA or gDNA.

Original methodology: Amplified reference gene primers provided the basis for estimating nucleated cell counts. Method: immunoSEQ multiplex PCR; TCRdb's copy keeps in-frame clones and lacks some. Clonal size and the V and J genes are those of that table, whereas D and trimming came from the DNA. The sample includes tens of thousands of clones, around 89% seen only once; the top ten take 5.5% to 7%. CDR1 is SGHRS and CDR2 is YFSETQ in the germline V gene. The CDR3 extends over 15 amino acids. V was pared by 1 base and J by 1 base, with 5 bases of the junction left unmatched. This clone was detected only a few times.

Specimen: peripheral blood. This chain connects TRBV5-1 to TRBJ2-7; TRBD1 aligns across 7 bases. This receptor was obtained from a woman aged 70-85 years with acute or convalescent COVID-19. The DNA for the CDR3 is TGCGCCAGCAGCTTGACAGGGGTGGTGTCCTACGAGCAGTACTTC. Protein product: CASSLTGVVSYEQYF.